Listed below are T cell receptor beta chains from one sample, sequenced in a study of blood T cell repertoires in COVID-19. The method was immunoSEQ multiplex PCR; TCRdb's version includes in-frame clones alone and lacks a portion of them. The sample records approximately 240,000 clones, nearly 90% being singletons. Sequenced: peripheral blood. The receptors derive from a woman between 18 and 30 years old who had recovered from COVID-19. Both conserved end residues are part of each CDR3. The order of the fields is J gene, D gene, clone size, V gene, CDR3 protein, CDR3 DNA. A D gene is named only where the DNA matches it firmly. The size of a clone is reported for some rows only, either as once, few or many, or as a class for expanded clones.

>TRBJ1-5|.|.|TRBV28
CASRTSSNQPQHF
TGTGCCAGCCGTACTTCGAGCAATCAGCCCCAGCATTTT
>TRBJ1-6|.|.|TRBV6-5
CASREGGLNSPLHF
TGTGCCAGCAGGGAGGGCGGATTAAATTCACCCCTCCACTTT
>TRBJ1-5|.|.|TRBV6-5
CASNVGGSNQPQHF
TGTGCCAGCAATGTTGGCGGGAGCAATCAGCCCCAGCATTTT
>TRBJ2-5|TRBD2|.|TRBV30
CAWNPKGASGRGASEYF
TGTGCCTGGAACCCCAAGGGAGCTAGCGGGAGGGGGGCGTCTGAGTACTTC
>TRBJ1-2|TRBD1|.|TRBV27
CASSFLGTGGLFYGYTF
TGTGCCAGCAGTTTCCTAGGGACAGGGGGCTTATTCTATGGCTACACCTTC
>TRBJ2-1|.|.|TRBV13
CASSPPRDWSGEQFF
TGTGCCAGCAGCCCCCCGAGGGATTGGTCCGGTGAGCAGTTCTTC
>TRBJ1-3|.|.|TRBV5-6
CASSLLQSSGNTIYF
TGTGCCAGCAGCTTATTACAGTCCTCTGGAAACACCATATATTTT
>TRBJ1-4|.|.|TRBV7-9
CASSSPQALNEKLFF
TGTGCCAGCAGCTCACCACAGGCGCTGAACGAAAAACTGTTTTTT
>TRBJ2-2|TRBD1|.|TRBV5-1
CASSLEGRGPGELFF
TGCGCCAGCAGCTTGGAGGGCAGGGGGCCCGGGGAGCTGTTTTTT
>TRBJ2-5|.|.|TRBV21-1
CASSCSGETQYF
TGTGCCAGCAGCTGCTCAGGGGAGACCCAGTACTTC
>TRBJ1-2|.|.|TRBV9
CASSRGGGYGYTF
TGTGCCAGCAGCCGGGGGGGAGGCTATGGCTACACCTTC
>TRBJ1-1|.|few|TRBV19
CASRTFSEAFF
TGTGCCAGTAGGACATTTAGTGAAGCTTTCTTT
>TRBJ2-2|.|few|TRBV10-2
CASSEPGISVGELFF
TGCGCCAGCAGTGAGCCGGGGATTAGCGTCGGGGAGCTGTTTTTT
>TRBJ1-4|.|.|TRBV7-8
CASSPLGREDEKLFF
TGTGCCAGCAGCCCCCTGGGACGGGAGGATGAAAAACTGTTTTTT
>TRBJ2-7|TRBD2|few|TRBV2
CASLPLAGPYEQYF
TGTGCCAGCCTGCCCCTAGCGGGGCCCTACGAGCAGTACTTC
>TRBJ2-7|TRBD1|.|TRBV2
CASSSQDRGSEQYF
TGTGCCAGCAGCTCCCAGGACAGGGGATCGGAGCAGTACTTC
>TRBJ2-1|TRBD2|.|TRBV6-2/TRBV6-3
CASSYILAGEGGHYNEQFF
TGTGCCAGCAGTTATATTCTAGCGGGAGAGGGGGGCCACTACAATGAGCAGTTCTTC
>TRBJ2-1|TRBD1|.|TRBV9
CASSQKQGSPSEQFF
TGTGCCAGCAGCCAGAAACAGGGGTCCCCCAGTGAGCAGTTCTTC
>TRBJ1-2|TRBD1|.|TRBV6-2/TRBV6-3
CASSYLRQGRFGYTF
TGTGCCAGCAGTTACTTGCGACAGGGACGTTTTGGCTACACCTTC
>TRBJ2-2|.|.|TRBV7-2
CASSLALPGELFF
TGTGCCAGCAGCTTAGCACTCCCCGGGGAGCTGTTTTTT
>TRBJ2-3|.|.|TRBV20-1
CSASVSGYTDTQYF
TGCAGTGCTAGTGTGAGCGGATACACAGATACGCAGTATTTT
>TRBJ2-2|TRBD1|.|TRBV18
CASSPPRGQGAIGELFF
TGTGCCAGCTCACCACCGCGGGGACAGGGGGCAATCGGGGAGCTGTTTTTT
>TRBJ2-5|.|.|TRBV21-1
CASSNRRWTAKETQYF
TGTGCCAGCAGCAACCGCCGTTGGACAGCTAAGGAGACCCAGTACTTC
>TRBJ1-5|TRBD1|.|TRBV5-1
CASSLGTGVQPQHF
TGCGCCAGCAGCCTAGGGACAGGGGTACAGCCCCAGCATTTT
>TRBJ1-3|.|.|TRBV28
CASVGPGNTIYF
TGTGCCAGCGTTGGGCCTGGAAACACCATATATTTT
>TRBJ1-5|.|.|TRBV27
CASSQDRTRQPQHF
TGTGCCAGCAGTCAAGACAGGACGCGTCAGCCCCAGCATTTT
>TRBJ2-7|TRBD2|.|TRBV24-1
CATSDLSGGTNEQYF
TGTGCCACCAGTGATCTGAGCGGGGGCACGAACGAGCAGTACTTC
>TRBJ2-7|.|.|TRBV27
CASSFTLAAGSYEQYF
TGTGCCAGCAGTTTCACACTAGCCGCTGGTTCCTACGAGCAGTACTTC
>TRBJ2-5|TRBD1|.|TRBV7-6
CASSPGQGAGETQYF
TGTGCCAGCAGCCCCGGACAGGGGGCGGGTGAGACCCAGTACTTC
>TRBJ1-1|TRBD1|.|TRBV24-1
CATSDGSGGSNTEAFF
TGTGCCACCAGTGATGGCTCAGGGGGTTCGAACACTGAAGCTTTCTTT
>TRBJ2-3|TRBD2|.|TRBV28
CASSSRGSGSGSDTQYF
TGTGCCAGCAGTTCCCGTGGGAGCGGGAGTGGATCAGATACGCAGTATTTT
>TRBJ1-3|.|.|TRBV6-5
CASSYDGTSGNTIYF
TGTGCCAGCAGTTACGACGGGACATCTGGAAACACCATATATTTT
>TRBJ2-1|TRBD1|few|TRBV3-1/TRBV3-2
CASSQPGQAYNEQFF
TGTGCCAGCAGCCAACCGGGACAGGCCTACAATGAGCAGTTCTTC
>TRBJ1-1|.|.|TRBV28
CASSLYSRNTEAFF
TGTGCCAGCAGTTTATATTCCAGGAACACTGAAGCTTTCTTT
>TRBJ1-1|TRBD1|few|TRBV12-3/TRBV12-4
CASSSTGGTEAFF
TGTGCCAGCAGTTCAACAGGGGGCACTGAAGCTTTCTTT
>TRBJ1-1|.|.|TRBV19
CASSSRNTEAFF
TGTGCCAGTAGTAGTAGGAACACTGAAGCTTTCTTT
>TRBJ2-7|TRBD1|.|TRBV6-1
CASERQGYEQYF
TGTGCCAGCGAGAGACAGGGCTACGAGCAGTACTTC
>TRBJ2-7|.|.|TRBV27
CASSLSRGYNEQYF
TGTGCCAGCAGTTTATCTAGAGGGTACAACGAGCAGTACTTC
>TRBJ2-7|TRBD2|once|TRBV4-2
CASSQEVAGLEQYF
TGTGCCAGCAGCCAAGAGGTAGCGGGACTGGAGCAGTACTTC
>TRBJ1-4|.|.|TRBV5-6
CASSRLGAGTNEKLFF
TGTGCCAGCAGCCGCTTAGGGGCCGGAACTAATGAAAAACTGTTTTTT
>TRBJ2-7|.|.|TRBV30
CAWSAPDYSYEQYF
TGTGCCTGGAGTGCACCGGACTACTCCTACGAGCAGTACTTC
>TRBJ1-5|.|.|TRBV24-1
CATSDLGAGNQPQHF
TGTGCCACCAGTGATTTGGGCGCGGGCAATCAGCCCCAGCATTTT
>TRBJ1-1|.|.|TRBV3-1/TRBV3-2
CASSQAQGNTEAFF
TGTGCCAGCAGCCAAGCGCAGGGAAACACTGAAGCTTTCTTT
>TRBJ1-1|.|.|TRBV19
CASSGGAEGGGTEAFF
TGTGCCAGTAGTGGGGGGGCTGAGGGAGGAGGCACTGAAGCTTTCTTT
>TRBJ2-5|TRBD1|.|TRBV4-1
CASSQGTGGLETQYF
TGCGCCAGCAGCCAAGGGACAGGGGGTTTGGAGACCCAGTACTTC
>TRBJ2-3|.|.|TRBV7-3
CASSLRGDTDTQYF
TGTGCCAGCAGCTTAAGGGGGGACACAGATACGCAGTATTTT
>TRBJ1-1|TRBD1|.|TRBV11-2
CASGSRTGSGTEAFF
TGTGCCAGCGGTTCCCGGACAGGGTCAGGCACTGAAGCTTTCTTT
>TRBJ1-1|TRBD1|.|TRBV6-5
CASRKGGRMNTEAFF
TGTGCCAGCAGGAAAGGGGGCCGGATGAACACTGAAGCTTTCTTT
>TRBJ1-4|.|.|TRBV4-3
CASSQDQGQNEKLFF
TGCGCCAGCAGCCAAGACCAAGGACAGAATGAAAAACTGTTTTTT
>TRBJ2-3|TRBD2|.|TRBV4-1
CASSQGGGLADPTDTQYF
TGCGCCAGCAGCCAAGGGGGGGGACTAGCGGATCCCACAGATACGCAGTATTTT